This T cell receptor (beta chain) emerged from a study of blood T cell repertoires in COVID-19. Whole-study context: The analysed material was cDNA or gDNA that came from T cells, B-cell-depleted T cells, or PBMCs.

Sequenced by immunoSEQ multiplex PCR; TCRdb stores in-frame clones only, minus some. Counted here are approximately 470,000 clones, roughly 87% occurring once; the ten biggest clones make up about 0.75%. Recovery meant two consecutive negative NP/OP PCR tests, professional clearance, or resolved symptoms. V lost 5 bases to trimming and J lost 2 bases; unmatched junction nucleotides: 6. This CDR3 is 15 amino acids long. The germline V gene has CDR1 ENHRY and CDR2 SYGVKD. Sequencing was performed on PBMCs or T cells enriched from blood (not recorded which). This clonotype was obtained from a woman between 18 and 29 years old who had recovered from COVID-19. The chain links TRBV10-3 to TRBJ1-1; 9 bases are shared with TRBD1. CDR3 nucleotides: TGTGCCATCAGTCAAGGGACAGGGTCAAACACTGAAGCTTTCTTT. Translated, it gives CAISQGTGSNTEAFF.